The rows below give T cell receptor beta chains drawn from one sample of a study of metastatic and nonmetastatic thyroid tumors. TCRdb re-analyzed the PCR reads through MiXCR. The sample includes 21,000 or so clones, approximately 11% of them seen just once. Sequencing was done on a sample of blood. The receptors were gathered from a female donor with papillary thyroid cancer or a benign thyroid nodule (not recorded which). Some clones in this sample may be carry-over from other donors' samples. Each CDR3 is given with its conserved first and last residue. The D gene is left open where the match is weak. Clone size, where shown, is once, few, many, or a class for clones that have expanded.

v_gene: TRBV4-3; j_gene: TRBJ2-2; abundance: -; d_gene: TRBD2; CDR3aa: CASSVSGAGAGELFF; CDR3nt: TGCGCCAGCAGCGTAAGTGGTGCGGGAGCCGGGGAGCTGTTTTTT
v_gene: TRBV7-2; j_gene: TRBJ1-6; abundance: many; d_gene: TRBD1; CDR3aa: CASSYTGDNSPLHF; CDR3nt: TGTGCCAGCAGCTACACAGGGGATAATTCACCCCTCCACTTT
v_gene: TRBV28; j_gene: TRBJ1-2; abundance: medium-sized; d_gene: -; CDR3aa: CASSSSPGTYGYTF; CDR3nt: TGTGCCAGCAGCTCATCCCCCGGGACCTATGGCTACACCTTC
v_gene: TRBV28; j_gene: TRBJ2-7; abundance: medium-sized; d_gene: -; CDR3aa: CASSQTGIIVTRSYEQYF; CDR3nt: TGTGCCAGCAGTCAAACCGGGATCATCGTGACTCGCTCCTACGAGCAGTACTTC
v_gene: TRBV6-1; j_gene: TRBJ1-6; abundance: medium-sized; d_gene: TRBD1; CDR3aa: CASSQLLTGANSPLHF; CDR3nt: TGTGCCAGCAGCCAACTGCTGACAGGGGCGAATTCACCCCTCCACTTT
v_gene: TRBV7-2; j_gene: TRBJ2-3; abundance: many; d_gene: TRBD2; CDR3aa: CASSLLAGAVDTQYF; CDR3nt: TGTGCCAGCAGCTTACTAGCGGGAGCGGTAGATACGCAGTATTTT
v_gene: TRBV10-3; j_gene: TRBJ2-3; abundance: many; d_gene: TRBD1; CDR3aa: CAISKTGGHGTDTQYF; CDR3nt: TGTGCCATCAGCAAGACAGGGGGTCATGGCACAGATACGCAGTATTTT
v_gene: TRBV6-1; j_gene: TRBJ2-7; abundance: many; d_gene: TRBD2; CDR3aa: CASSKTGGVYEQYF; CDR3nt: TGTGCCAGCAGTAAAACGGGAGGGGTCTACGAGCAGTACTTC
v_gene: TRBV28; j_gene: TRBJ2-1; abundance: many; d_gene: TRBD1; CDR3aa: CASRGQGIYNEQFF; CDR3nt: TGTGCCAGCCGAGGACAGGGGATTTACAATGAGCAGTTCTTC
v_gene: TRBV5-1; j_gene: TRBJ2-5; abundance: many; d_gene: -; CDR3aa: CASSLTPGVGGETQYF; CDR3nt: TGCGCCAGCAGCTTGACACCAGGGGTTGGGGGAGAGACCCAGTACTTC
v_gene: TRBV6-1; j_gene: TRBJ1-4; abundance: many; d_gene: TRBD1; CDR3aa: CASSEEDREDEKLFF; CDR3nt: TGTGCCAGCAGTGAAGAAGACAGGGAGGATGAAAAACTGTTTTTT
v_gene: TRBV7-2; j_gene: TRBJ2-2; abundance: many; d_gene: TRBD2; CDR3aa: CASSLTAGERPAGELFF; CDR3nt: TGTGCCAGCAGCTTAACAGCGGGAGAGCGGCCGGCCGGGGAGCTGTTTTTT
v_gene: TRBV20-1; j_gene: TRBJ1-2; abundance: many; d_gene: TRBD1; CDR3aa: CSAREDRVGGYTF; CDR3nt: TGCAGTGCTAGAGAGGACAGGGTTGGCGGCTACACCTTC
v_gene: TRBV7-9; j_gene: TRBJ2-7; abundance: many; d_gene: -; CDR3aa: CASSLTESYEQYF; CDR3nt: TGTGCCAGCAGCTTAACAGAATCCTACGAGCAGTACTTC
v_gene: TRBV18; j_gene: TRBJ2-5; abundance: many; d_gene: TRBD2; CDR3aa: CASSSETSFQETQYF; CDR3nt: TGTGCCAGCTCATCCGAGACTAGCTTCCAAGAGACCCAGTACTTC
v_gene: TRBV6-2/TRBV6-3; j_gene: TRBJ2-1; abundance: -; d_gene: TRBD2; CDR3aa: CASKYSGASGRPIYNEQFF; CDR3nt: TGTGCCAGCAAATACTCTGGGGCTAGCGGGAGGCCTATCTACAATGAGCAGTTCTTC
v_gene: TRBV30; j_gene: TRBJ2-4; abundance: many; d_gene: TRBD1; CDR3aa: CAWSQGQGGIQYF; CDR3nt: TGTGCCTGGAGTCAAGGACAGGGGGGCATTCAGTACTTC
v_gene: TRBV28; j_gene: TRBJ1-2; abundance: medium-sized; d_gene: -; CDR3aa: CASSFSSKIGYTF; CDR3nt: TGTGCCAGCAGTTTCTCTTCTAAGATAGGCTACACCTTC
v_gene: TRBV15; j_gene: TRBJ1-2; abundance: many; d_gene: -; CDR3aa: CATSRDVRNYGYTF; CDR3nt: TGTGCCACCAGCAGAGATGTACGGAACTATGGCTACACCTTC
v_gene: TRBV27; j_gene: TRBJ1-2; abundance: many; d_gene: -; CDR3aa: CASSSLQGANYGYTF; CDR3nt: TGTGCCAGCAGTTCCCTACAGGGTGCTAACTATGGCTACACCTTC
v_gene: TRBV6-1; j_gene: TRBJ1-3; abundance: few; d_gene: -; CDR3aa: CASRTAGNTIYF; CDR3nt: TGTGCCAGCAGGACAGCTGGAAACACCATATATTTT
v_gene: TRBV18; j_gene: TRBJ1-2; abundance: many; d_gene: -; CDR3aa: CASSPDSGAGYTF; CDR3nt: TGTGCCAGCTCCCCGGACAGTGGAGCGGGCTACACCTTC
v_gene: TRBV11-3; j_gene: TRBJ2-2; abundance: many; d_gene: TRBD2; CDR3aa: CASSHGTSRSPGELFF; CDR3nt: TGTGCCAGCAGCCATGGGACTAGCCGTAGTCCCGGGGAGCTGTTTTTT
v_gene: TRBV9; j_gene: TRBJ2-3; abundance: -; d_gene: TRBD1; CDR3aa: CASSAQGASTDTQYF; CDR3nt: TGTGCCAGCAGCGCCCAGGGGGCGAGCACAGATACGCAGTATTTT
v_gene: TRBV12-3/TRBV12-4; j_gene: TRBJ2-3; abundance: many; d_gene: TRBD2; CDR3aa: CASSSLLASTDTQYF; CDR3nt: TGTGCCAGCAGTTCTCTACTAGCGAGCACAGATACGCAGTATTTT
v_gene: TRBV20-1; j_gene: TRBJ2-1; abundance: few; d_gene: TRBD2; CDR3aa: CSARKTSGGGHNEQFF; CDR3nt: TGCAGTGCTAGAAAAACTAGCGGAGGAGGTCACAATGAGCAGTTCTTC
v_gene: TRBV12-5; j_gene: TRBJ2-1; abundance: many; d_gene: -; CDR3aa: CASGLAAGPSYNEQFF; CDR3nt: TGTGCTAGTGGTTTGGCGGCAGGCCCGTCCTACAATGAGCAGTTCTTC
v_gene: TRBV7-6; j_gene: TRBJ2-1; abundance: many; d_gene: -; CDR3aa: CASSGRSNEQFF; CDR3nt: TGTGCCAGCAGTGGGCGGAGCAATGAGCAGTTCTTC
v_gene: TRBV6-1; j_gene: TRBJ2-5; abundance: many; d_gene: TRBD2; CDR3aa: CASSPVFSGKETQYF; CDR3nt: TGTGCCAGCAGTCCCGTTTTTAGCGGGAAAGAGACCCAGTACTTC
v_gene: TRBV6-1; j_gene: TRBJ2-1; abundance: few; d_gene: -; CDR3aa: CAGLWSYNEQFF; CDR3nt: TGTGCCGGCCTGTGGTCATACAATGAGCAGTTCTTC
v_gene: TRBV27; j_gene: TRBJ1-2; abundance: many; d_gene: TRBD1; CDR3aa: CASSTPRDRDHGYTF; CDR3nt: TGTGCCAGCAGCACACCCCGCGACAGGGACCATGGCTACACCTTC
v_gene: TRBV11-3; j_gene: TRBJ1-6; abundance: -; d_gene: -; CDR3aa: CASSLGGLSYNSPLHF; CDR3nt: TGTGCCAGCAGCTTAGGGGGCCTCTCCTATAATTCACCCCTCCACTTT
v_gene: TRBV27; j_gene: TRBJ1-1; abundance: many; d_gene: -; CDR3aa: CASSPLENREAFF; CDR3nt: TGTGCCAGCAGTCCCCTTGAGAATCGTGAAGCTTTCTTT
v_gene: TRBV28; j_gene: TRBJ2-6; abundance: many; d_gene: -; CDR3aa: CASSLDRLEYQGANVLTF; CDR3nt: TGTGCCAGCAGTTTAGACCGCCTTGAGTACCAGGGGGCCAACGTCCTGACTTTC
v_gene: TRBV2; j_gene: TRBJ2-7; abundance: many; d_gene: -; CDR3aa: CASSTSRVWAAEQYF; CDR3nt: TGTGCCAGCAGTACCTCCCGGGTTTGGGCCGCCGAGCAGTACTTC
v_gene: TRBV20-1; j_gene: TRBJ1-6; abundance: many; d_gene: -; CDR3aa: CSAFGVDF; CDR3nt: TGCAGTGCCTTCGGCGTCGACTTT
v_gene: TRBV28; j_gene: TRBJ2-5; abundance: many; d_gene: -; CDR3aa: CASSALRGNQETQYF; CDR3nt: TGTGCCAGCAGTGCTCTTCGGGGGAACCAAGAGACCCAGTACTTC
v_gene: TRBV10-1; j_gene: TRBJ2-7; abundance: medium-sized; d_gene: TRBD1; CDR3aa: CASSTQDRGSYEQYF; CDR3nt: TGCGCCAGCTCCACCCAGGACAGGGGGTCCTACGAGCAGTACTTC
v_gene: TRBV7-6; j_gene: TRBJ2-2; abundance: many; d_gene: -; CDR3aa: CASSLNLAGELFF; CDR3nt: TGTGCCAGCAGCTTAAATCTAGCCGGGGAGCTGTTTTTT
v_gene: TRBV6-4; j_gene: TRBJ2-7; abundance: few; d_gene: -; CDR3aa: CAGSGREACEQYF; CDR3nt: TGTGCCGGCAGTGGCCGAGAGGCTTGCGAGCAGTACTTC
v_gene: TRBV20-1; j_gene: TRBJ1-4; abundance: many; d_gene: -; CDR3aa: CSARDHFTGGDEKLFF; CDR3nt: TGCAGTGCTAGAGATCATTTTACAGGTGGAGATGAAAAACTGTTTTTT
v_gene: TRBV5-1; j_gene: TRBJ2-5; abundance: many; d_gene: -; CDR3aa: CASKTDRRPQETQYF; CDR3nt: TGCGCCAGCAAAACGGACAGACGGCCCCAAGAGACCCAGTACTTC
v_gene: TRBV27; j_gene: TRBJ2-7; abundance: -; d_gene: -; CDR3aa: CASTPRGSSYEQYF; CDR3nt: TGTGCCAGCACCCCCCGGGGGAGCTCCTACGAGCAGTACTTC
v_gene: TRBV11-2; j_gene: TRBJ1-1; abundance: few; d_gene: TRBD1; CDR3aa: CASSLGGDRGADTEAFF; CDR3nt: TGTGCCAGCAGCCTAGGCGGGGACAGGGGGGCGGACACTGAAGCTTTCTTT
v_gene: TRBV29-1; j_gene: TRBJ2-3; abundance: many; d_gene: -; CDR3aa: CSLTRGPTDTQYF; CDR3nt: TGCAGCCTAACACGGGGGCCCACAGATACGCAGTATTTT
v_gene: TRBV20-1; j_gene: TRBJ2-1; abundance: many; d_gene: -; CDR3aa: CSARENYNEQFF; CDR3nt: TGCAGTGCTAGAGAAAACTACAATGAGCAGTTCTTC
v_gene: TRBV11-2; j_gene: TRBJ2-7; abundance: many; d_gene: -; CDR3aa: CASSLKGTSSYEQYF; CDR3nt: TGTGCCAGCAGCTTAAAGGGCACCAGCTCCTACGAGCAGTACTTC
v_gene: TRBV9; j_gene: TRBJ2-1; abundance: many; d_gene: -; CDR3aa: CASSSRNSQGSYNEQFF; CDR3nt: TGTGCCAGCAGCTCCCGCAACTCCCAGGGCTCCTACAATGAGCAGTTCTTC
v_gene: TRBV20-1; j_gene: TRBJ1-1; abundance: many; d_gene: TRBD1; CDR3aa: CSAKTGGAGDTEAFF; CDR3nt: TGCAGTGCAAAGACAGGGGGCGCGGGGGACACTGAAGCTTTCTTT
v_gene: TRBV11-2; j_gene: TRBJ2-1; abundance: many; d_gene: -; CDR3aa: CASLTGNSYNEQFF; CDR3nt: TGTGCCAGCTTAACAGGGAACTCCTACAATGAGCAGTTCTTC
v_gene: TRBV9; j_gene: TRBJ1-3; abundance: many; d_gene: -; CDR3aa: CASSPRGGNTIYF; CDR3nt: TGTGCCAGCAGCCCGAGAGGAGGAAACACCATATATTTT
v_gene: TRBV20-1; j_gene: TRBJ2-7; abundance: many; d_gene: -; CDR3aa: CSARGTSLDYEQYF; CDR3nt: TGCAGTGCTCGGGGTACGAGCCTGGACTACGAGCAGTACTTC
v_gene: TRBV7-9; j_gene: TRBJ1-2; abundance: -; d_gene: -; CDR3aa: CASSLTGSLYGYTF; CDR3nt: TGTGCCAGCAGCCTAACAGGGAGTCTGTATGGCTACACCTTC
v_gene: TRBV24-1; j_gene: TRBJ1-5; abundance: many; d_gene: -; CDR3aa: CATSLRGNQPQHF; CDR3nt: TGTGCCACCAGTCTGAGGGGCAATCAGCCCCAGCATTTT
v_gene: TRBV12-3/TRBV12-4; j_gene: TRBJ2-2; abundance: many; d_gene: -; CDR3aa: CASSLTRGELFF; CDR3nt: TGTGCCAGCAGTTTAACTCGCGGGGAGCTGTTTTTT
v_gene: TRBV28; j_gene: TRBJ1-1; abundance: -; d_gene: -; CDR3aa: CASSFPITLGGRDTEAFF; CDR3nt: TGTGCCAGCAGTTTTCCGATCACCCTTGGGGGGCGGGACACTGAAGCTTTCTTT
v_gene: TRBV7-8; j_gene: TRBJ2-1; abundance: many; d_gene: -; CDR3aa: CASSFEGVDEQFF; CDR3nt: TGTGCCAGCAGCTTTGAGGGGGTCGATGAGCAGTTCTTC